The T cell receptor (beta chain) described here comes from a study of cytomegalovirus exposure and HLA in healthy donors. PCR amplification relied on 60 Vbeta primers (plus 13 Jbeta primers). Profiling relied on immunoSEQ multiplex PCR, and the TCRdb table lists in-frame clones only, not all of them. The sample lists around 180,000 clones, around 80% occurring once. This CDR3 is built from 13 residues. Per the germline V gene, CDR1 is SGHNT and CDR2 is YYREEE (reference sequence). Trimming removed 1 base from V and 5 bases from J, with 7 bases in between. This TCR came from a man aged 18 to 30 in good health and CMV-seronegative. The V and J genes are TRBV5-4 and TRBJ2-1; no firm D call. The material sequenced was PBMCs. The CDR3 DNA is TGTGCCAGCAGCTTGCGCGTTAACAATGAGCAGTTCTTC. Translating it yields CASSLRVNNEQFF.